A single T cell receptor beta chain is shown here with its context. Its antigen is unknown. This entry belongs to a study of cytomegalovirus exposure and HLA in healthy donors. It was with 60 Vbeta and 13 Jbeta primers that the PCR ran. Using immunoSEQ multiplex PCR, the repertoire was profiled, and TCRdb retains in-frame clones only, with some absent. The sample records under 130,000 clones, 79% being singletons. Healthy bone marrow donors made up the cohort. Germline CDR1 LNHDA, CDR2 SQIVND (reference sequence). CDR3 size: 17 residues. Overall study results and limits: Within the data, a cluster of highly shared sequence variants was likely a sequencing artifact. Later work showed greater clonal expansion in HLA-associated TCR beta chains than in equally common others.

This clonotype originated in a man in his fifties or sixties in good health and CMV-seropositive. The sample taken for sequencing was PBMCs. The rearrangement links TRBV19 to TRBJ2-5; 8 positions agree with TRBD2. The closer fit of TRBJ2-7 to the DNA end suggests the J call may be wrong. The CDR3 DNA reads as TGTGCCAGTAGTACCCACGGGCGGGGGGCCGCCTCCTACGAGCAGTACTTC. Its translation is CASSTHGRGAASYEQYF.